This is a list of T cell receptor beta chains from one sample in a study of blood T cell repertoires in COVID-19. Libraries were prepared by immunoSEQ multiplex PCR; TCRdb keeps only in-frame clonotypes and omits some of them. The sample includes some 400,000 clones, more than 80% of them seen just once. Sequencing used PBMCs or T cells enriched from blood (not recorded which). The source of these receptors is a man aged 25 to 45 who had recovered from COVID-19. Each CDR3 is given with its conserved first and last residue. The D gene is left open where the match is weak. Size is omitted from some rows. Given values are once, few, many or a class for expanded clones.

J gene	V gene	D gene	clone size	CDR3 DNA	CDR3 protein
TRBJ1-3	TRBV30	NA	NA	TGTGCCTGGAGTCCAAGGGCGGGGCAGGGAGGACCTGGAAACACCATATATTTT	CAWSPRAGQGGPGNTIYF
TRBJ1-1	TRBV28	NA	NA	TGTGCCAGCAGTTTGGCCGGGAAGTCTGAAGCTTTCTTT	CASSLAGKSEAFF
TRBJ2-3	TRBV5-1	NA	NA	TGCGCCAGCAGCTCCGCAGATACGCAGTATTTT	CASSSADTQYF
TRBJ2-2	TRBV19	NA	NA	TGTGCCAGTAGTATACAGGGAACGGGCACCGGGGAGCTGTTTTTT	CASSIQGTGTGELFF
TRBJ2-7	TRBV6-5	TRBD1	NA	TGTGCCAGCAGCAGGGACAGCTACGAGCAGTACTTC	CASSRDSYEQYF
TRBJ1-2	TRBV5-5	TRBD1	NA	TGTGCCAGCAGTCGACAGGGGAACGCTGATGGCTACACCTTC	CASSRQGNADGYTF
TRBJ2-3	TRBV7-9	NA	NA	TGTGCCAGCAGCTTAACTGGGGGGAACGGGGTTACGCAGTATTTT	CASSLTGGNGVTQYF
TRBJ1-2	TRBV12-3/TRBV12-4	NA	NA	TGTGCCAGCACTTTCTCCGGTGTCTATGGCTACACCTTC	CASTFSGVYGYTF
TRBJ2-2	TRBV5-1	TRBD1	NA	TGCGCCAGCATCGTAGGGGGCGAAAACGCCGGGGAGCTGTTTTTT	CASIVGGENAGELFF
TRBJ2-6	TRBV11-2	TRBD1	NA	TGTGCCAGCAGCTTCCGGGACAGCTACTCTGGGGCCAACGTCCTGACTTTC	CASSFRDSYSGANVLTF
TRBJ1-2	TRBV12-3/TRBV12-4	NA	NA	TGTGCCAGCAGTTGGGAGATTATCTATGGCTACACCTTC	CASSWEIIYGYTF
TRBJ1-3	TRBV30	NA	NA	TGTGCCTGGAGTGTGGGGGGGCACGGAAACACCATATATTTT	CAWSVGGHGNTIYF
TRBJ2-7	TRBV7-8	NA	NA	TGTGCCAGCAGCTTAGACCCTTACTCCGAGCAGTACTTC	CASSLDPYSEQYF
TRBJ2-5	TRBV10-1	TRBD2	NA	TGCGCCAGCAGTGAGAGGACTAGCGGGACGTACGAGACCCAGTACTTC	CASSERTSGTYETQYF
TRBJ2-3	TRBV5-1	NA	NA	TGCGCCAGCAGCCGTGGTAATGCAGTGAGCACAGATACGCAGTATTTT	CASSRGNAVSTDTQYF
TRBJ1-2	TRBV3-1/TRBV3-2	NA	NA	TGTGCCAGCAGCCAAGCGATTAGGACACTACCCTATGGCTACACCTTC	CASSQAIRTLPYGYTF
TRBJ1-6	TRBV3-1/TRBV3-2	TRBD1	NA	TGTGCCAGCAGCCTCAGGGGGGAACTTAATTCACCCCTCCACTTT	CASSLRGELNSPLHF
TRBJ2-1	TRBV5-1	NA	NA	TGCGCCAGCAGCCCGCCAGTCAGCAATGAGCAGTTCTTC	CASSPPVSNEQFF
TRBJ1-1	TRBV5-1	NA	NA	TGCGCCAGCAGCTCGGAGTATCTCAACACTGAAGCTTTCTTT	CASSSEYLNTEAFF
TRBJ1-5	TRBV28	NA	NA	TGTGCCAGCAGAACCCAGGCGATTAGTCAGCCCCAGCATTTT	CASRTQAISQPQHF
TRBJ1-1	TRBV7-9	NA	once	TGTGCCAGCAGCTCGATAGAGAACACTGAAGCTTTCTTT	CASSSIENTEAFF
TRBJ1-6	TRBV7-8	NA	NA	TGTGCCAGCAGCGGCCGGGAGGGCTATAATTCACCCCTCCACTTT	CASSGREGYNSPLHF
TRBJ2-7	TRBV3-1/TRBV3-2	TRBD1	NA	TGTGCCAGCAGCCAAGGCCGGGACAGATCCTACGAGCAGTACTTC	CASSQGRDRSYEQYF
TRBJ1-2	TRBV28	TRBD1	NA	TGTGCCAGCAGTGGGGACAGGTTTTCTGGCTACACCTTC	CASSGDRFSGYTF
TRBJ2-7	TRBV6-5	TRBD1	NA	TGTGCCAGCAGTTATGGGCAGGGGGCAGGTGAGCAGTACTTC	CASSYGQGAGEQYF
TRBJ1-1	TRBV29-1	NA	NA	TGCAGCGTTCACGGGGGAGGGAGAGAAGCTTTCTTT	CSVHGGGREAFF
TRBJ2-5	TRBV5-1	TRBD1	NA	TGCGCCAGCAGCCTCGGGACAGGGACTCAAGAGACCCAGTACTTC	CASSLGTGTQETQYF
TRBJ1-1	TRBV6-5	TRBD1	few	TGTGCCAGCAGGAGGGGACAGGTGGCAACTGAAGCTTTCTTT	CASRRGQVATEAFF
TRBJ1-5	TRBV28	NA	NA	TGTGCCATTTTAACGGGGAATCAGCCCCAGCATTTT	CAILTGNQPQHF
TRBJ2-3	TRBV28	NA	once	TGTGCCAGCAGTTTATTAGCCAGCGCAGATACGCAGTATTTT	CASSLLASADTQYF
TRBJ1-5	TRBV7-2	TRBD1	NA	TGTGCCAGCAGCAACGGACAGGAGCCCCAGCATTTT	CASSNGQEPQHF
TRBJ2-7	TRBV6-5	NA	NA	TGTGCCAGCAGCCGCACACACACAGAGACCTACGAGCAGTACTTC	CASSRTHTETYEQYF
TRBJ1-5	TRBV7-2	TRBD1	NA	TGTGCCAGCAGCTCCGGACAGGGTGGTCAGCCCCAGCATTTT	CASSSGQGGQPQHF
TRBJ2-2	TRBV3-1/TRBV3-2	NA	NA	TGTGCCAGCAGCCTAAATCTACAGGAGACCGGGGAGCTGTTTTTT	CASSLNLQETGELFF
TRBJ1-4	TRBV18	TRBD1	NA	TGTGCCAGCTCACCGTCCGGGACAGGGGGTGAAAAACTGTTTTTT	CASSPSGTGGEKLFF
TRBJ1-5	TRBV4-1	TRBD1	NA	TGCGCCAGCAGCTATACAGGGGGTGTTCAGCCCCAGCATTTT	CASSYTGGVQPQHF
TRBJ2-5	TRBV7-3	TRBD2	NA	TGTGCCAGCAGCTTCCTAGCGGGATCTTGGGAGACCCAGTACTTC	CASSFLAGSWETQYF
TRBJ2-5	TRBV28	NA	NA	TGTGCCAGCAGTTTGGGGACATTAAATTTACAAGAGACCCAGTACTTC	CASSLGTLNLQETQYF
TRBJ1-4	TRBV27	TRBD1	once	TGTGCCAGCAGACCCCTGGACAGGCCTAATGAAAAACTGTTTTTT	CASRPLDRPNEKLFF
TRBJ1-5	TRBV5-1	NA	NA	TGCGCCAGCAGCTTGGCCGGGGGAAGCAATCAGCCCCAGCATTTT	CASSLAGGSNQPQHF
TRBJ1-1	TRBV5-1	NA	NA	TGCGCCAGCAGCCTTCTGACAGGAAACACTGAAGCTTTCTTT	CASSLLTGNTEAFF
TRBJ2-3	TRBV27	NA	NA	TGTGCCAGCAGTCTTAGACAGGAGGTAGGTACGCAGTATTTT	CASSLRQEVGTQYF
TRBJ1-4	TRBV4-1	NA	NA	TGCGCCAGCAGCCAAAATCAGGGTTGGAGTGAAAAACTGTTTTTT	CASSQNQGWSEKLFF
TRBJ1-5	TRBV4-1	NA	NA	TGCGCCAGCAGCCAAGTGGATGGTATAGGGGCTAATCAGCCCCAGCATTTT	CASSQVDGIGANQPQHF
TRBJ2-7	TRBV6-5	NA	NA	TGTGCCAGTGGAGCTTCCTCCTACGAGCAGTACTTC	CASGASSYEQYF
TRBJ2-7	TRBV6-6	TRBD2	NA	TGTGCCAGCAGTTACCCGGGACTAGCGGGAGTTGAGCAGTACTTC	CASSYPGLAGVEQYF
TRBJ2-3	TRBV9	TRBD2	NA	TGTGCCAGCAGCGTAGCAGCGGGAGGGCCAAATACGCAGTATTTT	CASSVAAGGPNTQYF
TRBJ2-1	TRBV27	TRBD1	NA	TGTGCCACCTCGTCCGGGACAGGGGGAAACAATGAGCAGTTCTTC	CATSSGTGGNNEQFF
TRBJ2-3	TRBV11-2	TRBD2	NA	TGTGCCAGCAGCTTTGGTACTAGCGGTGGTGATACGCAGTATTTT	CASSFGTSGGDTQYF
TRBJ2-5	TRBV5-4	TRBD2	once	TGTGCCAGCAGCTCCAGACTAGCGGGAGAAGAGACCCAGTACTTC	CASSSRLAGEETQYF
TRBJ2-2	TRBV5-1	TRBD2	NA	TGCGCCAGCAGCTTGGCTGGTCGGGCTAGCGGGAGTACTTTCACCGGGGAGCTGTTTTTT	CASSLAGRASGSTFTGELFF
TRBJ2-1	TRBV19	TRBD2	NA	TGTGCCAGTAGTATAGACTACATACTAGCGGGAGGACTAAGCTCCTACAATGAGCAGTTCTTC	CASSIDYILAGGLSSYNEQFF
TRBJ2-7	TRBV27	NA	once	TGTGCCAGCAGTTCACAGGGCCCCGCGCAGTACTTC	CASSSQGPAQYF
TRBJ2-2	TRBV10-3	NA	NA	TGTGCCATCAGTGAGCTAGGACTCCGGGTGGGCGGGGAGCTGTTTTTT	CAISELGLRVGGELFF
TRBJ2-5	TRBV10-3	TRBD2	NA	TGTGCCTCCGGACACGGGACTAGCAGAGAGACCCAGTACTTC	CASGHGTSRETQYF
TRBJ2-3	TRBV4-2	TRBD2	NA	TGTGCCAGCAGCCAACTGGGGGGGACTAGCGGGAGTCTCAGCACAGATACGCAGTATTTT	CASSQLGGTSGSLSTDTQYF
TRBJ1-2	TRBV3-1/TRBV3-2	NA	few	TGTGCCAGCAGCCCCCAACGGAGCTATGGCTACACCTTC	CASSPQRSYGYTF
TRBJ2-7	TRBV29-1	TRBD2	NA	TGCAGCGTTGAAGAGCGGGAGGCGGTGCAGTACTTC	CSVEEREAVQYF
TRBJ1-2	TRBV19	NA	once	TGTGCCAGTAGTATTAACGAGGGTTTCTACACCTTC	CASSINEGFYTF